These 14 T cell receptor beta chains were sequenced from one sample in a study of T cell repertoires in cytomegalovirus infection. TCRdb processed the reads anew with MiXCR; each CDR3 protein has one entry. The data show 750,000 to 900,000 distinct CDR3 sequences, with almost 30% seen just once and around 14% held by the top ten. These receptors' antigens are unknown. The sample in question was cultured CD8+ T cells from PBMCs, obtained from culture after CMV antigen stimulation. The receptors here all came from a human donor in good health (CMV status not recorded). Some clones in this sample may be carry-over from other donors' samples.

This clonotype was recorded only once. It may be a read error: a sequence one base away is much more abundant. The chain couples TRBV12-3 or TRBV12-4 to TRBJ1-2; 8 nucleotides align to TRBD1. With 2 bases clipped from V and 9 bases from J, the junction kept 17 bases outside the gene matches. The CDR3 sequence is 17 residues long. The CDR3 DNA sequence: TGTGCCAGCAGTTTACGAGAGACAGGGGTGAGGTTGTATAGCTACACCTTC. Residues: CASSLRETGVRLYSYTF.

V usage is TRBV7-6 and J usage is TRBJ2-6, with D unclear. With 10 bases removed from V and 3 bases from J, the gap between germline ends came to 13 bases. The CDR3 covers 14 residues. Germline CDR1 SGHVS, CDR2 FNYEAQ. CDR3 in DNA: TGTGCCACCTGGGGAACTCATGGGGCCAACGTCCTGACTTTC. Protein product: CATWGTHGANVLTF.

The chain combines TRBV29-1 with TRBJ2-2, with D maybe TRBD1 (6 bases). This CDR3 is built from 13 residues. Germline loops: CDR1 SQVTM, CDR2 ANQGSEA. V lost 8 bases and J 2 bases, leaving 12 bases between the germline ends. In DNA form, the CDR3 reads TGCAGCACCGGGACACCAAACACCGGGGAGCTGTTTTTT. It translates to CSTGTPNTGELFF.

The V call is TRBV12-3 or TRBV12-4, the J call TRBJ2-5; TRBD2 matches 11 bases. V lost 4 bases and J lost 5; bases outside the gene matches: 15. The CDR3 has 18 amino acids. The CDR3, as DNA: TGTGCCAGCAGTTCCCTAATGTTAGCGGGGGGGCCAGTGGAGACCCAGTACTTC. This sequence encodes CASSSLMLAGGPVETQYF.

V is TRBV20-1 and J is TRBJ2-7; D not certain. The germline V gene has CDR1 DFQATT and CDR2 SNEGSKA (reference sequence). V lost 6 bases and J 1 base, leaving 13 bases between the germline ends. The CDR3 totals 13 residues. In DNA, the CDR3 is TGCAGTGCCAGTGGAGACCAATCCTACGAGCAGTACTTC. Translated: CSASGDQSYEQYF.

The CDR3 spells CASSEAGCSGNTIYF. CDR3 in DNA: TGTGCCAGCAGCGAAGCGGGATGCTCTGGAAACACCATATATTTT. J is TRBJ1-3 and V is TRBV11-1; unclear D gene. The length of the CDR3 is 15 residues. The V end was cut by 5 bases, the J end by 0 bases, with 11 bases between. Germline V gene sequence: CDR1 SGHAT, CDR2 FQDESV (reference sequence).

This clonotype was seen a few times. The rearrangement links TRBV6-1 to TRBJ2-7; 10 nucleotides match TRBD1. This CDR3 comprises 17 residues. Trimming removed 3 bases from V and 3 bases from J; junction bases left unmatched: 11. CDR1 MNHNS and CDR2 SASEGT come from the germline V gene. For the CDR3, the DNA is TGTGCCAGCAGTGAGGACAGGGGGAGCATCCTTGACTACGAGCAGTACTTC. Amino acid sequence: CASSEDRGSILDYEQYF.

The chain employs TRBV7-9 and TRBJ2-1, with 8 bases identical to TRBD2. The CDR3 has 14 residues. Trimming at V came to 6 bases and at J to 9 bases, leaving 10 bases not matched to a gene. CDR1 is SEHNR and CDR2 is FQNEAQ in the germline V gene (reference sequence). CDR3: CASRARTSRGEQFF. CDR3 sequence (DNA): TGTGCCAGCAGGGCGCGGACTAGCCGGGGTGAGCAGTTCTTC.

A word on this clonotype: The junction departs from germline at one end; a sequencing error may be responsible. This chain joins TRBV7-7 and TRBJ2-5, with D unresolved. Germline lookup yields CDR1 SSHAT and CDR2 FNYEAQ (reference sequence). CDR3 length equals 13 residues. CDR3 residues: CASSLNVGETQYF. The CDR3 DNA reads as TGTGCTAGCAGCTTAAACGTTGGGGAGACCCAGTACTTC.

The CDR3 spells CASGGLAGSNEQFF. The CDR3 DNA reads TGTGCCAGCGGTGGACTAGCGGGGAGCAATGAGCAGTTCTTC. The rearrangement joins TRBV27 to TRBJ2-1; 12 bases align to TRBD2. J lost 6 bases, V lost 8 bases, and 5 bases had no gene match. The CDR3 loop spans 14 amino acids. Looked up from germline, CDR1 is MNHEY and CDR2 is SMNVEV (reference sequence).

Only a few counts were recorded for this clonotype. The rearrangement joins TRBV11-2 to TRBJ2-7, with D perhaps TRBD1 (6 bases). V was cut by 5 bases and J by 2 bases, with 16 bases left in between. The V gene's germline CDR1 is SGHAT and CDR2 FQNNGV. The CDR3 contains 15 residues. CDR3 loop: CASSPLRGQTYEQYV. Written as DNA, the CDR3 is TGTGCCAGCAGCCCATTACGAGGACAGACCTACGAGCAGTACGTC.

This clonotype occurred once. The chain carries TRBV2 and TRBJ1-1, with D possibly matching TRBD1 (5 bases). The CDR3 extends over 14 amino acids. The V end was cut by 9 bases, the J end by 1 base, with 15 bases between. Germline V gives CDR1 SNHLY, CDR2 FYNNEI. The DNA of the CDR3 is TGTGCCAGGGGGAGCGGGGGTACGAACACTGAAGCTTTCTTT. Its protein product is CARGSGGTNTEAFF.

This chain links TRBV11-2 with TRBJ1-3, with D hard to call. Per the germline V gene, CDR1 is SGHAT and CDR2 is FQNNGV. The CDR3 is 16 amino acids. V was cut by 3 bases and J by 0 bases, with 12 bases left in between. CDR3 nucleotide sequence: TGTGCCAGCAGCTTGTGGAGGGAGAGCTCTGGAAACACCATATATTTT. This gives the protein CASSLWRESSGNTIYF.

This clonotype was counted many times. The chain employs TRBV7-9 and TRBJ1-5; D perhaps matches TRBD1 (5 bases). The CDR3 extends over 15 amino acids. V was shortened by 3 bases and J by 2 bases, with 11 bases between the two germline ends. Looked up from germline, CDR1 is SEHNR and CDR2 is FQNEAQ (reference sequence). The CDR3 is CASSLTGQGNQPQHF. The CDR3 DNA reads TGTGCCAGCAGCTTGACGGGGCAAGGCAATCAGCCCCAGCATTTT.